Below, 28 T cell receptor beta chains from the same sample are listed, as sequenced in a study of T-cell reconstitution after alpha-beta-depleted transplantation in children. It was with unique molecular identifiers that the TCRbeta library was prepared. One entry per CDR3 protein results from TCRdb running MiXCR on the PCR reads. The data show about 610,000 distinct CDR3 sequences, roughly a tenth seen once. The sequencing used PBMCs from the stem cell graft donor, collected from the stem cell graft. The receptor source for this set is a human donor who donated a stem cell graft to a child with acute myeloid leukemia.

This rearrangement joins TRBV6-2 or TRBV6-3 to TRBJ1-1; 7 bases line up with TRBD1. The V and J ends lost 6 bases and 1 base, in that order; junction bases with no gene match: 5. This CDR3 comprises 14 residues. Germline-derived CDR1 and CDR2 are MNHEY and SVGEGT. CDR3 DNA sequence: TGTGCCAGCAGCCAGGGGGGCACGAACACTGAAGCTTTCTTT. Translation: CASSQGGTNTEAFF.

The V call is TRBV25-1, the J call TRBJ2-7; D is unresolved. V dropped 5 bases and J dropped 1 base, with 18 bases sitting between them. Germline V lookup: CDR1 MGHDK, CDR2 SYGVNS. The CDR3 covers 16 residues. The CDR3, as DNA: TGTGCCAGCAGTACCGGATCTGGGCTTTTATCCTACGAGCAGTACTTC. It translates to CASSTGSGLLSYEQYF.

Many counts were recorded for this clonotype. V is TRBV6-5 and J is TRBJ2-2, with unresolved D. This CDR3 has 13 residues. CDR1 and CDR2 from the germline V gene are MNHEY and SVGAGI. The V and J ends lost 6 bases and 8 bases respectively, with 13 bases between them. As DNA, the CDR3 is TGTGCCAGCAGCCCTGACTCTGGGGGGGAGCTGTTTTTT. It specifies CASSPDSGGELFF.

The chain combines TRBV5-1 with TRBJ2-7, with D possibly TRBD1 on 5 matching bases. Germline V gives CDR1 SGHRS, CDR2 YFSETQ. The CDR3 is 15 residues long. Trimming left V 0 bases short and J 5 bases short, with 15 bases between. CDR3: CASSLGGSQGNEQYF. As DNA, the CDR3 is TGCGCCAGCAGCTTGGGTGGCAGTCAGGGAAACGAGCAGTACTTC.

The V gene is TRBV6-1, the J gene TRBJ2-7; D might be TRBD2 (5 bases). V gave up 5 bases and J gave up 2 bases, with 19 bases separating them. The CDR3 contains 16 residues. Germline lookup yields CDR1 MNHNS and CDR2 SASEGT. The DNA for the CDR3 is TGTGCCAGCAGTCCTATTGGGAGCGGCAGCGCCTACGAGCAGTACTTC. Its translation: CASSPIGSGSAYEQYF.

V and J are TRBV13 and TRBJ2-7; D possibly matches TRBD1 or TRBD2 (5 bases each). The germline V and J ends were trimmed by 9 bases and 3 bases, with 18 bases remaining between them. This CDR3 is 14 amino acids long. Germline lookup yields CDR1 PRHDT and CDR2 FYEKMQ (reference sequence). The chain's CDR3 is CARGPGRICYEQYF. The CDR3 DNA is TGTGCCAGGGGCCCGGGGCGGATCTGCTACGAGCAGTACTTC. The variable domain in full, with the rest retrieved from reference TRBV13 and TRBJ2-7, is AAGVIQSPRHLIKEKRETATLKCYPIPRHDTVYWYQQGPGQDPQFLISFYEKMQSDKGSIPDRFSAQQFSDYHSELNMSSLELGDSALYFCARGPGRICYEQYFGPGTRLTVT.

The V call is TRBV9, the J call TRBJ2-7; D is uncertain. V dropped 0 bases and J dropped 3 bases, with 10 bases sitting between them. Germline CDR1 and CDR2: SGDLS and YYNGEE. The CDR3 is 14 residues long. The CDR3 is CASSVAVGSYEQYF. The CDR3 DNA is TGTGCCAGCAGCGTAGCAGTGGGCAGCTACGAGCAGTACTTC.

This clonotype occurred a few times. V gene TRBV14 combines with J gene TRBJ1-1; D remains ambiguous. CDR1 SGHDN and CDR2 FVKESK come from the germline V gene. The length of the CDR3 is 14 residues. V dropped 2 bases and J dropped 4 bases, with 11 bases sitting between them. The CDR3 reads CASSQIRAVTEAFF. The DNA of the CDR3 is TGTGCCAGCAGCCAAATAAGGGCAGTCACTGAAGCTTTCTTT. The variable domain in full, with the rest retrieved from reference TRBV14 and TRBJ1-1, is EAGVTQFPSHSVIEKGQTVTLRCDPISGHDNLYWYRRVMGKEIKFLLHFVKESKQDESGMPNNRFLAERTGGTYSTLKVQPAELEDSGVYFCASSQIRAVTEAFFGQGTRLTVV.

This clonotype has at least ten counts. The chain recombines TRBV29-1 with TRBJ2-3; D remains unclear. The CDR3 is 16 amino acids. V lost 4 bases to trimming and J lost 1 base, with 18 bases between them. Germline loops: CDR1 SQVTM, CDR2 ANQGSEA. The CDR3 nucleotides read TGCAGCGTTGGGCCCCACTTGACCCAAGGCACAGATACGCAGTATTTT. This gives the protein CSVGPHLTQGTDTQYF.

A few counts support this clonotype. The chain employs TRBV20-1 and TRBJ2-5; 7 bases match TRBD2. Germline V gene sequence: CDR1 DFQATT, CDR2 SNEGSKA (reference sequence). Unmatched junction bases numbered 14, after V lost 2 bases and J lost 5 bases. CDR3 length: 16 residues. As DNA, the CDR3 is TGCAGTGCTAGAACCAAGGGCGCGGGAGTTGGGGAGACCCAGTACTTC. It is translated as CSARTKGAGVGETQYF.

This clonotype was seen only a few times. The chain combines TRBV29-1 with TRBJ2-1, with 9 bases matching TRBD2. The CDR3 loop spans 14 amino acids. Germline trimming cut 5 bases from V and 5 bases from J; bases unmatched to any gene: 7. CDR1 is SQVTM and CDR2 is ANQGSEA in the germline V gene. The CDR3 region is CSVRRGGRDNEQFF. The CDR3 DNA reads TGCAGCGTTCGTAGGGGCGGGAGGGACAATGAGCAGTTCTTC.

This clonotype was observed at least ten times. This chain connects TRBV6-2 or TRBV6-3 to TRBJ2-7; a weak D match, TRBD1 (7 bases). CDR3 size: 15 residues. V lost 2 bases and J lost 5, with 16 bases in between. Germline V lookup: CDR1 MNHEY, CDR2 SVGEGT. DNA for the CDR3: TGTGCCAGCAGTTACCCCCGAGGAGGGGGCGACGAGCAGTACTTC. This translates into CASSYPRGGGDEQYF.

This clonotype came up a few times. The chain carries TRBV3-1 and TRBJ2-7; 11 positions agree with TRBD2. Germline CDR1 is LGHDT and CDR2 is YNNKEL (reference sequence). The CDR3 contains 16 residues. V gave up 4 bases and J gave up 7 bases; unmatched junction bases: 12. The chain's CDR3 is CASSPRGVAGGLEQYF. CDR3 nucleotides: TGTGCCAGCAGCCCGCGGGGCGTAGCGGGAGGGTTGGAGCAGTACTTC.

This clonotype was counted a few times. The chain has TRBV20-1 and TRBJ2-6; D is uncertain. The CDR3 has 17 amino acids. Germline lookup yields CDR1 DFQATT and CDR2 SNEGSKA (reference sequence). V lost 6 bases, J lost 0 bases, and 18 bases lay in between. The CDR3 here is CSATYQGSRSGANVLTF. In DNA, the CDR3 is TGCAGTGCGACTTACCAAGGATCCCGCTCTGGGGCCAACGTCCTGACTTTC.

This clonotype came up many times. The chain joins TRBV4-2 to TRBJ2-7; 8 nucleotides agree with TRBD1. Germline loops: CDR1 LGHNA, CDR2 YNFKEQ. V lost 2 bases to trimming and J lost 1 base; unmatched junction nucleotides: 7. CDR3 size: 16 residues. The CDR3 bases are TGTGCCAGCAGCCAATTCGTTTGGGACAGGTCCTACGAGCAGTACTTC. The encoded protein is CASSQFVWDRSYEQYF.

The V gene is TRBV29-1, the J gene TRBJ1-1, with D uncertain. Germline V CDR1 and CDR2: SQVTM, ANQGSEA. Trimming removed 7 bases at V and 3 bases at J, with 12 bases between. This CDR3 is built from 12 residues. DNA of the CDR3: TGCAGCGCAAAATCGGCGGACACTGAAGCTTTCTTT. This codes for CSAKSADTEAFF.

This clonotype was picked up many times. The rearrangement joins TRBV12-3 or TRBV12-4 to TRBJ2-1, with D tentatively TRBD2 (6 bases). The CDR3 runs to 11 residues. Trimming took 4 bases from V and 9 from J, leaving 7 bases between them. For the CDR3, the DNA is TGTGCCAGCAGTTGGCGGGGTGAGCAGTTCTTC. This translates into CASSWRGEQFF.

The gene calls are TRBV25-1 and TRBJ2-4; D is perhaps TRBD2 (7 bases). From germline, CDR1 is MGHDK and CDR2 SYGVNS. CDR3 size: 17 residues. V was trimmed by 3 bases and J by 0 bases, leaving 15 bases between them. In DNA form, the CDR3 reads TGTGCCAGCAGTGATAGGGGGGGGAACTTAGCCAAAAACATTCAGTACTTC. Encoded protein: CASSDRGGNLAKNIQYF. Drawing the rest from reference TRBV25-1 and TRBJ2-4, the complete variable domain is EADIYQTPRYLVIGTGKKITLECSQTMGHDKMYWYQQDPGMELHLIHYSYGVNSTEKGDLSSESTVSRIRTEHFPLTLESARPSHTSQYLCASSDRGGNLAKNIQYFGAGTRLSVL.

The chain is built from TRBV27 and TRBJ2-3; 7 bases are a match to TRBD2. This CDR3 comprises 14 residues. V shed 6 bases, J shed 3 bases, and the junction held 6 bases outside the gene matches. CDR1 and CDR2 from the germline V gene are MNHEY and SMNVEV (reference sequence). The CDR3 here is CASRPAGKTDTQYF. The CDR3 DNA is TGTGCCAGCAGGCCAGCGGGAAAGACAGATACGCAGTATTTT.

This clonotype was observed at least ten times. The chain links TRBV28 to TRBJ1-6; no clear D gene. CDR1 and CDR2 (germline): MDHEN, SYDVKM. This CDR3 is 17 amino acids long. The V and J ends lost 6 bases and 0 bases respectively, with 15 bases between them. Here the CDR3 reads CASSLTYMSSYNSPLHF. Written as DNA, the CDR3 is TGTGCCAGCAGCCTTACCTATATGAGCTCCTATAATTCACCCCTCCACTTT.

This chain joins TRBV7-8 and TRBJ2-1, with D perhaps matching TRBD2 (6 bases). CDR1 is SGHVS, CDR2 FQNEAQ, per germline. CDR3 length: 16 amino acids. Trimming pared 6 bases from V and 0 bases from J, leaving 15 bases between. This chain's CDR3 is CASSSPGLLSYNEQFF. The CDR3 DNA follows: TGTGCCAGCAGTTCCCCGGGACTCCTCTCCTACAATGAGCAGTTCTTC. The whole variable domain, remainder taken from reference TRBV7-8 and TRBJ2-1, is GAGVSQSPRYKVAKRGQDVALRCDPISGHVSLFWYQQALGQGPEFLTYFQNEAQLDKSGLPSDRFFAERPEGSVSTLKIQRTQQEDSAVYLCASSSPGLLSYNEQFFGPGTRLTVL.

The J gene is TRBJ2-5, the V gene TRBV3-1; D is unresolved. This CDR3 has 16 amino acids. Trimming removed 0 bases at V and 2 bases at J, with 13 bases between. Germline V gives CDR1 LGHDT, CDR2 YNNKEL (reference sequence). The CDR3 here is CASSQDDKGRQETQYF. Written as DNA, the CDR3 is TGTGCCAGCAGCCAAGATGATAAAGGCCGACAAGAGACCCAGTACTTC.

This clonotype was picked up many times. V usage is TRBV5-4 and J usage is TRBJ1-2; the D is unclear. V gave up 4 bases and J gave up 3 bases, with 10 bases separating them. Germline lookup yields CDR1 SGHNT and CDR2 YYREEE (reference sequence). The CDR3 has 13 amino acids. CDR3 in DNA: TGTGCCAGCAGCCCGCCGGAGGACTATGGCTACACCTTC. Translation gives CASSPPEDYGYTF.

There are a few counts of this clonotype. The chain carries TRBV3-1 and TRBJ2-5; TRBD1 matches at 7 bases. The CDR3 extends over 16 amino acids. V gave up 4 bases and J gave up 3 bases; unmatched junction bases: 11. CDR1 LGHDT and CDR2 YNNKEL come from the germline V gene (reference sequence). The CDR3 DNA reads TGTGCCAGCAGCCTAAGACCCGGACAGGTTAAAGAGACCCAGTACTTC. Translated: CASSLRPGQVKETQYF.

In its sample, this clonotype was seen many times. The V call is TRBV20-1, the J call TRBJ1-3, with a weak D call TRBD1 (6 bases). Germline V gene data show CDR1 as DFQATT and CDR2 as SNEGSKA (reference sequence). The V and J ends lost 5 bases and 4 bases respectively, with 18 bases between them. This CDR3 contains 15 residues. The CDR3, as DNA: TGCAGTGCTCCCCCGACAGGCGCTGTCGGAAACACCATATATTTT. Translating gives CSAPPTGAVGNTIYF.

The chain's CDR3 is CASGEDRGIATYEQYF. The CDR3 coding sequence is TGCGCCAGCGGGGAGGACAGGGGCATCGCCACCTACGAGCAGTACTTC. The chain is built from TRBV5-1 and TRBJ2-7; the match to TRBD1 covers 9 bases. The junction had 13 bases not matched to a gene; V was cut back by 7 bases and J by 2 bases. The CDR3 is made up of 16 amino acids. Germline V gene sequence: CDR1 SGHRS, CDR2 YFSETQ.

V gene TRBV9 combines with J gene TRBJ2-2; no clear D. Trimming shortened V by 4 bases and J by 8 bases, and 9 bases separated the two germline ends. The CDR3 is made up of 12 amino acids. CDR1 is SGDLS and CDR2 is YYNGEE in the germline V gene. The CDR3 region is CASSRRSGELFF. CDR3 nucleotides: TGTGCCAGCAGCCGCAGGTCGGGGGAGCTGTTTTTT. Based on the CDR3 plus reference TRBV9 and TRBJ2-2, the full variable domain is DSGVTQTPKHLITATGQRVTLRCSPRSGDLSVYWYQQSLDQGLQFLIQYYNGEERAKGNILERFSAQQFPDLHSELNLSSLELGDSALYFCASSRRSGELFFGEGSRLTVL.

This clonotype has just a few counts. This chain joins TRBV2 and TRBJ2-7; D not resolved. Germline assignment: CDR1 SNHLY and CDR2 FYNNEI. V was shortened by 7 bases and J by 5 bases, with 15 bases between the two germline ends. The CDR3 extends over 13 amino acids. The chain's CDR3 is CASTSSLTHEQYF. The CDR3 DNA sequence: TGTGCCAGCACTTCATCATTAACCCACGAGCAGTACTTC. The full variable domain, in which reference TRBV2 and TRBJ2-7 provide the parts outside the CDR3, is EPEVTQTPSHQVTQMGQEVILRCVPISNHLYFYWYRQILGQKVEFLVSFYNNEISEKSEIFDDQFSVERPDGSNFTLKIRSTKLEDSAMYFCASTSSLTHEQYFGPGTRLTVT.